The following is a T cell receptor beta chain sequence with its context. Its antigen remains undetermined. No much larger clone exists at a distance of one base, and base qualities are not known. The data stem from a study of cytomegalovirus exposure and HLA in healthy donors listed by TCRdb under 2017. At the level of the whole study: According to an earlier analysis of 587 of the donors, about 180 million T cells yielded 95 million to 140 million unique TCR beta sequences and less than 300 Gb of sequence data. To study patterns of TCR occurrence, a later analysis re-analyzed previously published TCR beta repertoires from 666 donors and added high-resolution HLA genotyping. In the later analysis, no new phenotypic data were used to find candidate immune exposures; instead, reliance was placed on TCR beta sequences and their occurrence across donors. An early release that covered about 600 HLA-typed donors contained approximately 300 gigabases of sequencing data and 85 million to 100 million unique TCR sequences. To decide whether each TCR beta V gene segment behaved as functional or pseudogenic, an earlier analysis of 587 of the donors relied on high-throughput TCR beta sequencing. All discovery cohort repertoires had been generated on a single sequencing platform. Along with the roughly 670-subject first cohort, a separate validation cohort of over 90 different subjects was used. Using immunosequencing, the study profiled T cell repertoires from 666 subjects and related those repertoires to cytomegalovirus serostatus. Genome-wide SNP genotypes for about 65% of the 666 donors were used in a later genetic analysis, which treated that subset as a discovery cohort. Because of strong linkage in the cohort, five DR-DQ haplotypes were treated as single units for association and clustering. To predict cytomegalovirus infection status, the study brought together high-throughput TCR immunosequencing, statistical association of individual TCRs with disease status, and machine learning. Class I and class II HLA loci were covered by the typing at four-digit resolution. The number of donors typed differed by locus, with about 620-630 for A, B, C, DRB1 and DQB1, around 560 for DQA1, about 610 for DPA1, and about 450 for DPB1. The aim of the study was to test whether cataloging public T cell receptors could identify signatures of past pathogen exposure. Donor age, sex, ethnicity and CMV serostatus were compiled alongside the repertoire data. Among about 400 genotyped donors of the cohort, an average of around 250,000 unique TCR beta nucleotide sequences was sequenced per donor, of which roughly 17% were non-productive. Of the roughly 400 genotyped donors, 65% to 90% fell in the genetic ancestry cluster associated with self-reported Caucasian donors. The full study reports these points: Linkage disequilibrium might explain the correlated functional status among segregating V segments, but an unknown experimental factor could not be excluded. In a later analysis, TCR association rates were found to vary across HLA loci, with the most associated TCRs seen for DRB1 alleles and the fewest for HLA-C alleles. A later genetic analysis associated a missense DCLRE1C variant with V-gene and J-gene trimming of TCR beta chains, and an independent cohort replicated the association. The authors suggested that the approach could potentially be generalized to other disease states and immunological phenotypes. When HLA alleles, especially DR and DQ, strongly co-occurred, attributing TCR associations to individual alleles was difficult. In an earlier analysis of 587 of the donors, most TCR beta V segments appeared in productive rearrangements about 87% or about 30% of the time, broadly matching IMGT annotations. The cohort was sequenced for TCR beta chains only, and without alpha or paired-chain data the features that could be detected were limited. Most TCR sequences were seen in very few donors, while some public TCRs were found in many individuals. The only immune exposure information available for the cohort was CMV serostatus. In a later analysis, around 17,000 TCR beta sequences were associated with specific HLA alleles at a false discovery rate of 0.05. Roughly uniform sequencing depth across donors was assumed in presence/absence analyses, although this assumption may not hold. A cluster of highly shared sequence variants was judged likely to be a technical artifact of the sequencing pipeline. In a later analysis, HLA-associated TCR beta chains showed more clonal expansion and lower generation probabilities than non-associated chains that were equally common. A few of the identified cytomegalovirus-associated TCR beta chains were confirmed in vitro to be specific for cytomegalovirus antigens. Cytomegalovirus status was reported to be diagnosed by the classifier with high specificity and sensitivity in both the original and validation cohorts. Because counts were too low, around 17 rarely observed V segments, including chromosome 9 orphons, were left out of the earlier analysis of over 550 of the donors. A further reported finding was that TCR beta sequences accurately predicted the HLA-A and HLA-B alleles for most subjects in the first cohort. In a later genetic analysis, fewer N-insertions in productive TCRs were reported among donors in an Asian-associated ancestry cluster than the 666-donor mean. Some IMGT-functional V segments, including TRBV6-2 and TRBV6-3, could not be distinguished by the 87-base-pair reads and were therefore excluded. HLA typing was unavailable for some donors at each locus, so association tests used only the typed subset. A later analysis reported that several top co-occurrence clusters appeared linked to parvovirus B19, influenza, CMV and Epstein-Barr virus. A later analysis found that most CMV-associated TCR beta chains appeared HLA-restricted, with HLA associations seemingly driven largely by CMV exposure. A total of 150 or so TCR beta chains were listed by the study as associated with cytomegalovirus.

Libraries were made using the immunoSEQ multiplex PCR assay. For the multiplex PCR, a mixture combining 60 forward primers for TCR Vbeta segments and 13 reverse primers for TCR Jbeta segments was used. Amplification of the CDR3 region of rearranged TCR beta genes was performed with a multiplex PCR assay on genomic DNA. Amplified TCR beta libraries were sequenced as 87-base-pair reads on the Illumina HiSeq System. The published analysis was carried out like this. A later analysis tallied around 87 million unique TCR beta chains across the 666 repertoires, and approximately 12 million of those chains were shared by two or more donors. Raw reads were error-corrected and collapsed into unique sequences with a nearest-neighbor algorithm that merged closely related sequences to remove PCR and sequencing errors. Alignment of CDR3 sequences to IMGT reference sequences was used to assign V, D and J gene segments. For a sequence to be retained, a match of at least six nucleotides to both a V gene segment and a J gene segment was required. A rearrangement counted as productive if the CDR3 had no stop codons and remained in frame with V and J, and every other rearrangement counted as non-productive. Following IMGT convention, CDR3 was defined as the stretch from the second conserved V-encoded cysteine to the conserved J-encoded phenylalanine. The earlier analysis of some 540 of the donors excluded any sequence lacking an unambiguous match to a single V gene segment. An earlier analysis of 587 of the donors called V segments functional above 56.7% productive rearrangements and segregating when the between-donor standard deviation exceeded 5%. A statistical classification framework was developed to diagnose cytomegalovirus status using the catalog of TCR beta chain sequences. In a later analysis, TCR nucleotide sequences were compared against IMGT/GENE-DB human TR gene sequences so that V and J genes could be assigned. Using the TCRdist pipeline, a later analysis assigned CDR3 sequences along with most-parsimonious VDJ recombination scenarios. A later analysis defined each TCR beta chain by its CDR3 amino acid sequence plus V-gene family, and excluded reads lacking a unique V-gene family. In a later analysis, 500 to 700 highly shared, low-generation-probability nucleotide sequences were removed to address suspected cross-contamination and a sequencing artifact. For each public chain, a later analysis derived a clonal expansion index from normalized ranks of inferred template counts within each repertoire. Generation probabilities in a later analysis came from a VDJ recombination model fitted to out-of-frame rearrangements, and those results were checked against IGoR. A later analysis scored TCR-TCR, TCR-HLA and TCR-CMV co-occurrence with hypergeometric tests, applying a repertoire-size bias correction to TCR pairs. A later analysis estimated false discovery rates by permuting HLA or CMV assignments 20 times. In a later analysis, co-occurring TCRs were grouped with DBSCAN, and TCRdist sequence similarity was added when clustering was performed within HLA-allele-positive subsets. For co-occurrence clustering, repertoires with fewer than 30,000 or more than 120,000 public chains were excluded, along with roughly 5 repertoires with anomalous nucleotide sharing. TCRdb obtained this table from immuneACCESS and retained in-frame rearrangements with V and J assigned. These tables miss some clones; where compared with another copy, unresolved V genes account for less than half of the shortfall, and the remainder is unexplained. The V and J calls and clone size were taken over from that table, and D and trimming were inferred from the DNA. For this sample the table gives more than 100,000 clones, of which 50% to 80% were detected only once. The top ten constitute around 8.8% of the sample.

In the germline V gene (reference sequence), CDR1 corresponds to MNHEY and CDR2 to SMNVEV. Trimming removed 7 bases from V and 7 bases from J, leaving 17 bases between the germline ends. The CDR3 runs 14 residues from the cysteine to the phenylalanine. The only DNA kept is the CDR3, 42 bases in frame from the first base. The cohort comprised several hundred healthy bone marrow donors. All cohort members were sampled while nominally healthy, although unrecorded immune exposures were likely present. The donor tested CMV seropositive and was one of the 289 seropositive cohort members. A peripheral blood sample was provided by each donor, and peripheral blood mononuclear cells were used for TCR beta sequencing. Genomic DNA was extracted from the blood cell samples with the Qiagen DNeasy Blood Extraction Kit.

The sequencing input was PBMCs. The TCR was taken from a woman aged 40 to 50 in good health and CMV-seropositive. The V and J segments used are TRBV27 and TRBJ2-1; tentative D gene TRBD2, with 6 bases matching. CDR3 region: CASTSGTSGNEQFF. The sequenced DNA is TGTGCCAGCACCTCGGGGACTTCGGGGAATGAGCAGTTCTTC.